The entry below gives a single T cell receptor (beta chain) sequence along with its context. This clone was found once. Its antigen specificity is not known. There are no base qualities to consult, and no much larger clone falls within one base. Enrolling through a virtual design, the prospective study's participants ranged in age from roughly 18 to 89 years and lived across roughly 24 United States geographic areas. To assign participants to cohorts, the prospective study relied on clinical history that participants themselves reported in a screening survey and a study questionnaire. Each participant in the prospective study had whole blood, serum and a nasopharyngeal or oropharyngeal swab collected by mobile phlebotomists. Prospective study participants could optionally give additional blood draws and questionnaires over an approximately two-month period. Prospective study blood samples were shipped either frozen or at room temperature before DNA extraction.

From its cysteine to its phenylalanine, the CDR3 spans 14 amino acids. Only the CDR3 portion is preserved as DNA: 42 bases, with reading frame beginning at the first base. For CDR1 and CDR2, the germline V gene lists MDHEN and SYDVKM. The germline V and J ends show losses of 3 bases and 8 bases respectively, and no gene match explains 9 bases of the junction. These data originate in a study of blood T cell repertoires in COVID-19 (TCRdb year 2020). About the full investigation: Collaborator samples came from the United States, Italy and Spain and covered acute and convalescent phases of COVID-19. The prospective study material was composed of cDNA or gDNA derived from T cells, B-cell-depleted T cells, or PBMCs. The samples were drawn from two sources: the first 160 participants of the ongoing ImmuneRACE study, and 1,000 to 1,500 subjects contributed by 6 global collaborators. A freely available public database, intended as a resource for researchers studying the immune response to SARS-CoV-2, is where the repertoires were released. The sample metadata nearly always contained a de-identified subject ID, COVID-19 status, age in years and sex. Subjects who had been exposed to COVID-19, were actively infected with it, or had recovered from it provided the deeply sampled blood TCRbeta repertoires that made up the dataset. HLA class I and class II types, where available, came from metadata supplied by the sample provider rather than from assay-based typing. General study outcomes and caveats: How much clinical and demographic metadata was included differed by source and by participant, and the metadata was provided uncurated.

The immunoSEQ Assay, a bias-controlled multiplex PCR, was used to amplify TCRbeta CDR3 regions from genomic DNA. Turning to the authors' computational methods: Within the assay, amplification of reference gene primers was used to estimate how many nucleated cells each sample contained. To quantify the absolute abundance of each unique TCRbeta CDR3 rearrangement, sequence reads were collapsed and filtered. For each sample, productive Simpson clonality was calculated by taking the square root of Simpson's diversity index across productive rearrangements. TCRdb stores this immuneACCESS table with in-frame sequences only. Part of the clones is absent; in the studies checked, under half of the shortfall reflects unresolved V genes, and no reason is known for the rest. V, J and clone size are those of that table, while D and trimming were read from the DNA. The sample table lists under 350,000 clones, 86% of them with a count of one. Approximately 4% of the sample belongs to the ten largest clones.

This receptor was obtained from a woman in her thirties or forties with acute COVID-19. The chain links TRBV28 with TRBJ1-1; 7 central nucleotides agree with TRBD1. The source material was PBMCs or T cells enriched from blood (not recorded which). The CDR3 region has the sequence CASSLTGRSREAFF. Read as DNA, the sequence is TGTGCCAGCAGTTTGACAGGGCGCAGCCGAGAAGCTTTCTTT. Where the CDR3 stops, the reference TRBV28 and TRBJ1-1 genes take over; the full variable domain is DVKVTQSSRYLVKRTGEKVFLECVQDMDHENMFWYRQDPGLGLRLIYFSYDVKMKEKGDIPEGYSVSREKKERFSLILESASTNQTSMYLCASSLTGRSREAFFGQGTRLTVV.